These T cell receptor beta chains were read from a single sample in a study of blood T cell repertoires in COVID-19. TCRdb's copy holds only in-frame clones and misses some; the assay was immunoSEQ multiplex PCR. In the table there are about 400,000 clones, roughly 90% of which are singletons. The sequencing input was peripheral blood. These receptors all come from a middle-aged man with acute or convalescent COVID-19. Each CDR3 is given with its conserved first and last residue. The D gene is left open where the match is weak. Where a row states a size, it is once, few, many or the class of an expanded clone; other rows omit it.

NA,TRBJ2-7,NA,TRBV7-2,TGTGCCAGCAGCGTATCCGGGTCTTCGGCCTACGAGCAGTACTTC,CASSVSGSSAYEQYF
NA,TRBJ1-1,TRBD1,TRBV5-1,TGCGCCAGCAGCCCTCTAGTGTGGACAGGGAACACTGAAGCTTTCTTT,CASSPLVWTGNTEAFF
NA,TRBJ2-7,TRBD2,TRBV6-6,TGTGCCAGCAGCCAGGGCGGGGGGGTCGAGCAGTACTTC,CASSQGGGVEQYF
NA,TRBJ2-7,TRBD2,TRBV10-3,TGTGCCATCAGCAGTAGCGGGGAGGCATACGAGCAGTACTTC,CAISSSGEAYEQYF
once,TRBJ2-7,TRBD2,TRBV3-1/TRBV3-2,TGTGCCAGCAGCCAACGATTAAACGCTCGCGGGGGGGCCTTTCACGAGCAGTACTTC,CASSQRLNARGGAFHEQYF
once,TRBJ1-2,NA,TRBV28,TGTGCCAGCAGTCCCAGGGAAGCTAACTATGGCTACACCTTC,CASSPREANYGYTF
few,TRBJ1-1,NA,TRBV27,TGTGCCAGCAGTTTCAGCGGGGGGAACACTGAAGCTTTCTTT,CASSFSGGNTEAFF
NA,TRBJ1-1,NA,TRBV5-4,TGTGCCAGCAGATCTTTAAACACTGAAGCTTTCTTT,CASRSLNTEAFF
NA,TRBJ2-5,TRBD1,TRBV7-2,TGTGCCAGCAGATCAGACAGGGGCTTTGTAGAGACCCAGTACTTC,CASRSDRGFVETQYF
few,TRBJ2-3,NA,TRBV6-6,TGTGCCAGCAGTCGACCTCCCACCGGGACACTGCACATAGATACGCAGTATTTT,CASSRPPTGTLHIDTQYF
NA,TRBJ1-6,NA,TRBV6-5,TGTGCCAGCAGATCGGGACTGCCCCACAATTCACCCCTCCACTTT,CASRSGLPHNSPLHF
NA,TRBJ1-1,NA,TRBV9,TGTGCCAGCAGCGTAGAATCGGGGACTGAAGCTTTCTTT,CASSVESGTEAFF
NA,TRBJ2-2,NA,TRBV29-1,TGCAGCGCAGGTCGCAGGGCGAACACCGGGGAGCTGTTTTTT,CSAGRRANTGELFF
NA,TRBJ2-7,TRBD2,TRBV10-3,TGTGCCATCAGTGACGATACTAGCGGGAACCCCTACGAGCAGTACTTC,CAISDDTSGNPYEQYF
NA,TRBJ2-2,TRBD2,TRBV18,TGTGCCAGCTCACCACCGAGGAGCGGGAGTTCTACCGGGGAGCTGTTTTTT,CASSPPRSGSSTGELFF
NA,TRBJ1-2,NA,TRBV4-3,TGCGCCAGCAGCCAGATAACAGAACTGGATACGTATGGCTACACCTTC,CASSQITELDTYGYTF
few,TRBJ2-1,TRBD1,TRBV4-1,TGCGCCAGCAGCCAAGCCGGGACAGGGTACAATGAGCAGTTCTTC,CASSQAGTGYNEQFF
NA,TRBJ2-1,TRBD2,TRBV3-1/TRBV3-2,TGTGCCAGCAGCCAAGAGGTTCCGACTAGCGGGCTCCTCTATCCACACAATGAGCAGTTCTTC,CASSQEVPTSGLLYPHNEQFF
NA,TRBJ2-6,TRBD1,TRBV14,TGTGCCAGCAGCCAAATAACCGGGACAGGCTCTGGGGCCAACGTCCTGACTTTC,CASSQITGTGSGANVLTF
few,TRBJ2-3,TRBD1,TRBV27,TGTGCCAGCAGTTTTTCGGCGGGAAGCAGGGGGCGAACGGGAGTCACAGATACGCAGTATTTT,CASSFSAGSRGRTGVTDTQYF
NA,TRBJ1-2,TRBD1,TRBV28,TGTGCCAGCAGTTTATACTTGGCGGAGACAGGGCGAACCACTAACTATGGCTACACCTTC,CASSLYLAETGRTTNYGYTF
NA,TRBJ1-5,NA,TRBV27,TGTGCCAGCAGTTTGATAGGGGGCAATCAGCCCCAGCATTTT,CASSLIGGNQPQHF
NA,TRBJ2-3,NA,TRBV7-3,TGTGCCAGCAGCTTAAGCCGCTCAACTACAGATACGCAGTATTTT,CASSLSRSTTDTQYF
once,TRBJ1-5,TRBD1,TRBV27,TGTGCCAGCAAGGACAGGGGGTCTTTCAATCAGCCCCAGCATTTT,CASKDRGSFNQPQHF